One and the same sample provided the 2 T cell receptor beta chains below, sequenced in a study of T-cell reconstitution after alpha-beta-depleted transplantation in children. Unique molecular identifiers were used in preparing the TCRbeta library. One entry per CDR3 protein results from TCRdb running MiXCR on the PCR reads. This table holds more than 500,000 distinct CDR3 sequences, approximately 10% found once. Sequenced material: PBMCs, mostly from graft donor cells, taken 180 days after TCRalphabeta/CD19-depleted stem cell transplant. These receptors were obtained from a female patient aged 2-9 years who had a stem cell transplant for aplastic anemia, so the T cells may come from the graft donor.

This clonotype was observed many times. The rearrangement joins TRBV12-3 or TRBV12-4 to TRBJ2-5; 7 bases are a match to TRBD2. The length of the CDR3 is 16 residues. With 4 bases clipped from V and 0 bases from J, the junction kept 8 bases outside the gene matches. The CDR3: CASSSSGESYQETQYF. In DNA form, the CDR3 reads TGTGCCAGCAGTTCTAGCGGAGAATCGTACCAAGAGACCCAGTACTTC.

The V gene is TRBV6-5, the J gene TRBJ1-5; 9 bases are a match to TRBD1. The CDR3 sequence is 17 residues long. With V trimmed by 6 bases and J by 0 bases, 9 bases remained unmatched. Germline CDR1 MNHEY, CDR2 SVGAGI. CDR3 DNA: TGTGCCAGCAGCCATGGGACAGGGCCCTATAGCAATCAGCCCCAGCATTTT. This encodes CASSHGTGPYSNQPQHF.